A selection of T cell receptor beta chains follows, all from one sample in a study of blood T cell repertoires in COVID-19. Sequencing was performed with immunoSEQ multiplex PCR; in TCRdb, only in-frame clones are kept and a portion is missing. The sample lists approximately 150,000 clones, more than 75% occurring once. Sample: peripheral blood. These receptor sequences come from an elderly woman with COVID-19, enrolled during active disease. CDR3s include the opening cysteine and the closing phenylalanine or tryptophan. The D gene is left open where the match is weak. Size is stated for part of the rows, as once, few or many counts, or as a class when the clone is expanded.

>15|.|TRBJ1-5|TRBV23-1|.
CASSHHLDRYQPQHF
TGCGCCAGCAGTCACCATTTGGACAGATATCAGCCCCAGCATTTT
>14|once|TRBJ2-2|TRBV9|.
CASSVHQDTGELFF
TGTGCCAGCAGCGTACACCAGGACACCGGGGAGCTGTTTTTT
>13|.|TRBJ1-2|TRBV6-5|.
CASSQDRTHGYTF
TGTGCCAGCAGCCAAGACAGAACCCATGGCTACACCTTC
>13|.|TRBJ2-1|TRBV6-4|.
CASSVREGNEQFF
TGTGCCAGCAGTGTCCGAGAGGGCAATGAGCAGTTCTTC
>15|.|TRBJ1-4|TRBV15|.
CATSREVRGWEKLFF
TGTGCCACCAGCAGAGAGGTCAGGGGTTGGGAAAAACTGTTTTTT
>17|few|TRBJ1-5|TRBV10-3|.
CAISESRGEFGNQPQHF
TGTGCCATCAGTGAGTCCCGGGGAGAGTTCGGCAATCAGCCCCAGCATTTT
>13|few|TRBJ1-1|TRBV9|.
CASSAREGTEAFF
TGTGCCAGCAGCGCCCGAGAGGGCACTGAAGCTTTCTTT
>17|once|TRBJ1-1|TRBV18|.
CASSPLMDSEMNTEAFF
TGTGCCAGCTCACCGCTAATGGACAGCGAAATGAACACTGAAGCTTTCTTT
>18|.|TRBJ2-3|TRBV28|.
CASSLLPSVGLGTDTQYF
TGTGCCAGCAGTCTCCTCCCTAGCGTCGGGTTGGGCACAGATACGCAGTATTTT
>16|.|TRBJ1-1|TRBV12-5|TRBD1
CASGSRQGAVNTEAFF
TGTGCTAGTGGTTCCCGACAGGGGGCGGTGAACACTGAAGCTTTCTTT
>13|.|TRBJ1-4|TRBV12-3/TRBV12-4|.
CASSRTQGGKLFF
TGTGCCAGCAGTCGGACACAGGGTGGAAAACTGTTTTTT
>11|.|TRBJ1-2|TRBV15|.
CATSREAGITF
TGTGCCACCAGCAGAGAGGCCGGGATTACCTTC
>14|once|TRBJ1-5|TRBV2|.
CASTGQGTNQPQHF
TGTGCCAGCACCGGGCAGGGTACCAATCAGCCCCAGCATTTT
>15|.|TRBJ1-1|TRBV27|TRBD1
CASSDRVSLVTEAFF
TGTGCCAGCAGTGACAGGGTCAGTTTAGTCACTGAAGCTTTCTTT
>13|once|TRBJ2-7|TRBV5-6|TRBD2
CASSGRVSYEQYF
TGTGCCAGCAGCGGGAGGGTCTCCTACGAGCAGTACTTC
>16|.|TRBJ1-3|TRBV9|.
CASSTRQALSGNTIYF
TGTGCCAGCAGCACCAGACAGGCGCTCTCTGGAAACACCATATATTTT
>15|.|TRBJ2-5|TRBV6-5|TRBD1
CASSPFGRGIETQYF
TGTGCCAGCAGCCCCTTCGGCAGGGGGATAGAGACCCAGTACTTC
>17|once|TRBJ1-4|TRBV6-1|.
CASSEGIGGGSNEKLFF
TGTGCCAGCAGTGAAGGAATCGGTGGGGGCTCTAATGAAAAACTGTTTTTT
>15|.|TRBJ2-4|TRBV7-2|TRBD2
CASSSEGLAVNIQYF
TGTGCCAGCAGCTCCGAGGGACTAGCGGTTAACATTCAGTACTTC